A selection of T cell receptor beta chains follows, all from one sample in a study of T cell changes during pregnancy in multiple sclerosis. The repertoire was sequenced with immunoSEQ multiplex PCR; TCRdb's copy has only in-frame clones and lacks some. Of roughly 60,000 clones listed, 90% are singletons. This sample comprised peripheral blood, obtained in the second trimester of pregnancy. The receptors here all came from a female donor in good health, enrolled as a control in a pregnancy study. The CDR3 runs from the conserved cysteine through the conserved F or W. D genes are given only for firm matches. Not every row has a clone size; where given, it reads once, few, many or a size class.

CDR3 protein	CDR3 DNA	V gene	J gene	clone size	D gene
CASSHSSYGYTF	TGTGCCAGCAGCCACAGTTCCTATGGCTACACCTTC	TRBV14	TRBJ1-2	.	.
CAWSSKGLVKETQYF	TGTGCCTGGAGTTCGAAGGGACTAGTGAAGGAGACCCAGTACTTC	TRBV30	TRBJ2-5	.	TRBD2
CASRWAGSYEQYF	TGTGCCAGCAGGTGGGCGGGGTCCTACGAGCAGTACTTC	TRBV6-1	TRBJ2-7	.	.
CASSWDREAFF	TGTGCCAGCAGTTGGGACAGGGAAGCTTTCTTT	TRBV5-6	TRBJ1-1	.	TRBD1
CASSPVKFPKSSYEQYF	TGTGCCAGCAGCCCCGTGAAGTTCCCGAAGAGCTCCTACGAGCAGTACTTC	TRBV13	TRBJ2-7	.	.
CASSPPSEDLKGYTF	TGTGCCAGCAGTCCCCCGTCTGAGGATTTGAAGGGCTACACCTTC	TRBV28	TRBJ1-2	.	.
CASSPTGFGSPLHF	TGTGCCAGCAGCCCCACAGGGTTCGGTTCACCCCTCCACTTT	TRBV7-8	TRBJ1-6	.	.
CSGIDKNTEAFF	TGCAGCGGAATCGACAAGAACACTGAAGCTTTCTTT	TRBV29-1	TRBJ1-1	.	.
CASSTLPGQRASGANVLTF	TGTGCCAGCAGCACTCTCCCGGGACAGAGAGCTTCTGGGGCCAACGTCCTGACTTTC	TRBV11-1	TRBJ2-6	.	TRBD1
CASSDHRGIATNEKLFF	TGTGCCAGCAGCGACCACAGGGGAATCGCAACTAATGAAAAACTGTTTTTT	TRBV2	TRBJ1-4	.	TRBD1
CASSETAEAQYF	TGTGCCAGCAGTGAAACCGCTGAGGCCCAGTACTTC	TRBV2	TRBJ2-5	once	.
CASSYPLETQYF	TGTGCCAGCAGCTACCCCTTGGAGACCCAGTACTTC	TRBV28	TRBJ2-5	once	.
CASSVVAGGYGYTF	TGTGCCAGCAGCGTAGTCGCAGGGGGCTATGGCTACACCTTC	TRBV9	TRBJ1-2	few	TRBD1
CASRPWGPNQPQHF	TGTGCCAGCAGGCCGTGGGGGCCCAATCAGCCCCAGCATTTT	TRBV27	TRBJ1-5	.	.
CASPASGQVNEQFF	TGTGCCAGCCCAGCCAGCGGACAGGTTAATGAGCAGTTCTTC	TRBV6-1	TRBJ2-1	.	TRBD1
CASSAYRAGNTIYF	TGTGCCAGCAGCGCCTACAGGGCTGGAAACACCATATATTTT	TRBV7-9	TRBJ1-3	.	.